This T cell receptor beta chain was retrieved from a study of post-analysis software for immune sequencing data (dated by TCRdb to the mid-2010s). In the study overall: Relapsing-remitting, secondary progressive and progressive-relapsing multiple sclerosis were recorded as disease courses, and subtype annotation was lacking for some patients. The patient repertoires were compared against about a dozen previously published healthy control repertoires obtained from donors aged roughly 6 to 28 years. A subset of samples was prepared in parallel using single-end sample barcoding, then pooled and co-amplified after Illumina adapter ligation. General findings and caveats noted by the study authors: The control group was slightly older than the multiple sclerosis patient group. Patients showed significantly higher frequencies than controls for about five TRBV segments, among them TRBV5-6, TRBV5-1 and TRBV20-1. Compared with controls, multiple sclerosis patients had significantly lower normalized Chao1 diversity, a finding suggesting substantial peripheral T-cell clonal expansion. When samples were clustered directly using the F measure, samples prepared in the same batch co-clustered strongly, which prompted a batch-effect correction.

This clonotype has a handful of counts. What this receptor recognizes is not known. Per-base quality was not reported, and no clone a single base away is much larger than it. V loses 5 bases, J loses 4 bases, and the germline ends lie 15 bases apart. The CDR3 starts with the cysteine, ends with the phenylalanine, and has 14 residues. Only the CDR3 region is kept as DNA, spanning 42 bases read in frame from base 1. CDR1 SQVTM and CDR2 ANQGSEA are derived from the germline V gene. To demonstrate the VDJtools post-analysis software, the study profiled TCR beta repertoires from the peripheral blood of under 15 young patients with multiple sclerosis. The patients with multiple sclerosis were children and adolescents between about 6 and 16 years of age. Library preparation employed PCR. These reads were obtained on an Illumina HiSeq 2500. To reduce PCR and sequencing biases, unique molecular identifiers were built into the TCR beta cDNA libraries. Per 1 to 10 million input T cells, roughly 0.5 million cDNA molecules were obtained, such that each molecule approximated one T cell. The patient libraries were prepared and sequenced with the same protocol used for the earlier healthy control dataset. Samples belonging to the same batch were prepared together, multiplexed and sequenced on a shared HiSeq lane. The published analysis was carried out like this. MIGEC handled the raw barcoded reads, throwing out single-read molecular identifier groups before consensus assembly and CDR3 extraction. VDJtools was used for post-analysis of the clonotype tables, and diversity was normalized by down-sampling every dataset to the size of the smallest sample. Repertoire overlap clustering matched CDR3 amino acid but not nucleotide sequences to correct batch-related cross-sample contamination. TCRdb itself trimmed the public reads at Q25 with fastp, ran MiXCR and retained productive beta chains. Identical CDR3 proteins give one entry, which carries the most common genes and DNA. The V and J calls, along with clone size, are taken from TCRdb and not from the paper's own processing. Within this sample are around 700,000 distinct CDR3 sequences, with approximately 59% of them counted one time only. Of the sample, 10% to 12% is held by the ten largest clones.

Sequencing was performed on blood. This sequence originates from a girl aged 2 to 9 with multiple sclerosis. This receptor chain uses TRBV29-1 and TRBJ2-1; TRBD1 is possibly the D segment (5 matching bases). The DNA sequence is TGCAGCGTTAGGGGAAGGGGAAGGTACAATGAGCAGTTCTTC. Translation gives CSVRGRGRYNEQFF.